This is a list of T cell receptor beta chains from one sample in a study of blood T cell repertoires in COVID-19. The protocol was immunoSEQ multiplex PCR, while the TCRdb copy is restricted to in-frame clones and leaves out a portion. The repertoire holds roughly 150,000 clones, around 77% seen once, with over 8.5% in the top ten. The material sequenced was peripheral blood. These receptors were collected from a man between 45 and 60 years old with active or convalescent COVID-19. Both conserved end residues are part of each CDR3. Fields, in order: D gene, clone size, J gene, V gene, CDR3 protein, CDR3 DNA. A D gene is named only where the DNA matches it firmly. Size is stated for part of the rows, as once, few or many counts, or as a class when the clone is expanded.

. . TRBJ1-4 TRBV5-4 CASSLSGANEKLFF TGTGCCAGCAGCTTGTCAGGGGCTAATGAAAAACTGTTTTTT
. . TRBJ2-5 TRBV6-2/TRBV6-3 CASSYSRETQYF TGTGCCAGCAGTTACTCTCGGGAGACCCAGTACTTC
TRBD2 . TRBJ2-3 TRBV9 CASSVGGSWIDTQYF TGTGCCAGCAGCGTGGGCGGGAGCTGGATAGATACGCAGTATTTT
TRBD2 . TRBJ2-5 TRBV3-1/TRBV3-2 CASNQEGLAGGETQYF TGTGCCAGCAACCAAGAGGGACTAGCGGGAGGAGAGACCCAGTACTTC
TRBD1 few TRBJ1-3 TRBV19 CASGQGNSGNTIYF TGTGCCAGTGGACAGGGTAACTCTGGAAACACCATATATTTT
TRBD2 . TRBJ2-5 TRBV7-9 CASSLLAGGEETQYF TGTGCCAGCAGCTTACTAGCGGGAGGAGAAGAGACCCAGTACTTC
TRBD2 once TRBJ2-7 TRBV29-1 CSVVPGLAGGAEQYF TGCAGCGTTGTCCCCGGACTAGCGGGAGGGGCCGAGCAGTACTTC
. . TRBJ1-1 TRBV19 CASSIVDGRPNTEAFF TGTGCCAGTAGTATCGTGGATGGGAGGCCGAACACTGAAGCTTTCTTT
. . TRBJ2-5 TRBV5-4 CASSLGIWAGQRETQYF TGTGCCAGCAGCTTGGGTATTTGGGCGGGCCAGAGAGAGACCCAGTACTTC
TRBD2 . TRBJ2-2 TRBV7-2 CASSTIAGELGELFF TGTGCCAGCAGCACTATAGCGGGAGAGCTTGGGGAGCTGTTTTTT